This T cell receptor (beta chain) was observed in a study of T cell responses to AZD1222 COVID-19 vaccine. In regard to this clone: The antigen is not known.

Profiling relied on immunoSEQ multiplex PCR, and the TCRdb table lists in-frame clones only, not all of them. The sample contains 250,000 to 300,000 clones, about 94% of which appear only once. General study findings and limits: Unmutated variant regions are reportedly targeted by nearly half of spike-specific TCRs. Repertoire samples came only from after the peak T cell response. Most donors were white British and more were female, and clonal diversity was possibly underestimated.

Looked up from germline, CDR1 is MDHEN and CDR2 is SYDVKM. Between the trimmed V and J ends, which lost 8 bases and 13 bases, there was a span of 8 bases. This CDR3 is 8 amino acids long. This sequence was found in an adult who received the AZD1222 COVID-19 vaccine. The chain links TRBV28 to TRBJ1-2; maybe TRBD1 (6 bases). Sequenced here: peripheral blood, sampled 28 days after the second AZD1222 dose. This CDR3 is CASGGGTF. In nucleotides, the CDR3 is TGTGCCAGCGGAGGGGGCACCTTC.